This entry lists 15 T cell receptor beta chains sequenced from one sample in a study of blood T cell repertoires in COVID-19. Libraries were prepared by immunoSEQ multiplex PCR; TCRdb keeps only in-frame clonotypes and omits some of them. The sample contains roughly 250,000 clones, about 81% of which appear only once. Sequencing was performed on peripheral blood. These receptors came from a woman aged 60-75 years with active or convalescent COVID-19.

J is TRBJ1-2 and V is TRBV18; 9 bases line up with TRBD1. The V gene's germline CDR1 is KGHSH and CDR2 LQKENI. CDR3 size: 14 residues. Trimming at V came to 3 bases and at J to 7 bases, leaving 6 bases not matched to a gene. Here the CDR3 DNA reads TGTGCCAGCTCACCCGTAGGGACAGGGCTTGGCTACACCTTC. Encoded protein: CASSPVGTGLGYTF.

The chain joins TRBV11-2 to TRBJ2-2, with TRBD1 identical over 8 bases. With 5 bases clipped from V and 4 bases from J, the junction kept 3 bases outside the gene matches. The germline V gene has CDR1 SGHAT and CDR2 FQNNGV. The CDR3 runs to 14 residues. The CDR3 reads CASSQDRVTGELFF. Here the CDR3 DNA reads TGTGCCAGCAGCCAGGACAGGGTCACCGGGGAGCTGTTTTTT.

This clone appeared once. The chain joins TRBV9 to TRBJ2-7; 8 bases match TRBD2. This CDR3 contains 15 residues. V was pared by 0 bases and J by 4 bases, with 6 bases of the junction left unmatched. Germline CDR1 SGDLS, CDR2 YYNGEE. For the CDR3, the DNA is TGTGCCAGCAGCGTAGGATCGGGGGGGCCGTACGAGCAGTACTTC. Amino acid sequence: CASSVGSGGPYEQYF.

The chain combines TRBV27 with TRBJ2-1; 7 nucleotides align to TRBD1. Losses at the gene ends were 2 bases for V and 0 bases for J; bases not matched to a gene: 10. Germline V gene lookup returns CDR1 MNHEY and CDR2 SMNVEV (reference sequence). The CDR3 extends over 18 amino acids. CDR3: CASSLRGPVLGSYNEQFF. The CDR3 nucleotides are TGTGCCAGCAGTTTAAGGGGGCCGGTCCTCGGCTCCTACAATGAGCAGTTCTTC.

The table lists this clone with a count of one. This chain links TRBV11-3 with TRBJ2-5; TRBD1 is a possible D gene (5 bases). The germline V gene encodes CDR1 SGHNT and CDR2 YENEEA. V shed 5 bases and J shed 5 bases, with 21 bases lying between them. CDR3 size: 16 residues. The CDR3 spells CASSDIKGCQGETQYF. DNA for the CDR3: TGTGCCAGCAGCGACATAAAGGGGTGCCAGGGCGAGACCCAGTACTTC.

This chain links TRBV6-5 with TRBJ1-1; no clear D gene. The V gene's germline CDR1 is MNHEY and CDR2 SVGAGI. The CDR3 covers 12 residues. Trimming left V 7 bases short and J 7 bases short, with 13 bases between. CDR3 bases: TGTGCCAGCATTCGTGCAGGAATTGAAGCTTTCTTT. Encoded protein: CASIRAGIEAFF.

The J gene is TRBJ2-5, the V gene TRBV2, with a weak D call TRBD1 (5 bases). V was shortened by 7 bases and J by 5 bases, with 17 bases between the two germline ends. The CDR3 runs to 14 residues. Germline CDR1 and CDR2: SNHLY and FYNNEI. CDR3: CASTQGRNGETQYF. The CDR3 coding sequence is TGTGCCAGCACTCAGGGCCGAAACGGGGAGACCCAGTACTTC.

The chain recombines TRBV7-2 with TRBJ1-1, with D perhaps TRBD1 (5 bases). This CDR3 comprises 14 residues. V lost 5 bases to trimming and J lost 6 bases, with 16 bases between them. Germline V gene lookup returns CDR1 SGHTA and CDR2 FQGNSA. The CDR3 region has the DNA TGTGCCAGCAGCCTCAAGGCAGGGATGGCTGAAGCTTTCTTT. It translates to CASSLKAGMAEAFF.

The chain couples TRBV6-6 to TRBJ1-4, with D possibly TRBD1 on 5 matching bases. Trimming cost V 11 bases and J 3 bases, with 10 bases left between them. The CDR3 runs to 12 residues. Looked up from germline, CDR1 is MNHNY and CDR2 is SVGAGI (reference sequence). CDR3 loop: CAGGRANEKLFF. Here the CDR3 DNA reads TGTGCCGGCGGCAGGGCTAATGAAAAACTGTTTTTT.

For the CDR3, the DNA is TGTGCCAGCAGCCCCGGACAGGGGGGCTTTGGCTACACCTTC. Translated, it gives CASSPGQGGFGYTF. V usage is TRBV5-4 and J usage is TRBJ1-2, with TRBD1 matching over 10 bases. Germline V gene data show CDR1 as SGHNT and CDR2 as YYREEE (reference sequence). Germline trimming cut 4 bases from V and 7 bases from J; bases unmatched to any gene: 7. This CDR3 region has 14 residues. Drawing the rest from reference TRBV5-4 and TRBJ1-2, the complete variable domain is ETGVTQSPTHLIKTRGQQVTLRCSSQSGHNTVSWYQQALGQGPQFIFQYYREEENGRGNFPPRFSGLQFPNYSSELNVNALELDDSALYLCASSPGQGGFGYTFGSGTRLTVV.

The chain recombines TRBV18 with TRBJ1-2; D is perhaps TRBD1 (5 bases). Germline loops: CDR1 KGHSH, CDR2 LQKENI. V shed 3 bases and J shed 6 bases, with 8 bases lying between them. The CDR3 length is 12 residues. The CDR3 loop is CASSPRGNGYTF. CDR3 nucleotide sequence: TGTGCCAGCTCACCTCGGGGGAATGGCTACACCTTC.

This chain uses TRBV6-4 with TRBJ1-1, with D possibly being TRBD1 (6 bases). Germline V gene lookup returns CDR1 MRHNA and CDR2 SNTAGT. V was shortened by 5 bases and J by 5 bases, with 12 bases between the two germline ends. This CDR3 region has 13 residues. The CDR3 reads CASSLTGNTEAFF. The CDR3 bases are TGTGCCAGCAGTCTTACAGGGAATACTGAAGCTTTCTTT.

A few counts support this clone. V and J are TRBV5-4 and TRBJ2-2; 7 bases match TRBD2. This CDR3 comprises 16 residues. V was pared by 4 bases and J by 2 bases, with 8 bases of the junction left unmatched. Germline V lookup: CDR1 SGHNT, CDR2 YYREEE (reference sequence). The CDR3 DNA reads TGTGCCAGCAGCACGCCGGGACTAATCAACACCGGGGAGCTGTTTTTT. The encoded protein is CASSTPGLINTGELFF.

The chain has TRBV28 and TRBJ1-6; 8 bases agree with TRBD1. With V trimmed by 7 bases and J by 8 bases, 4 bases remained unmatched. The germline V gene encodes CDR1 MDHEN and CDR2 SYDVKM. The CDR3 spans 13 residues. CDR3 in amino acids: CASISTGDSPLHF. The CDR3 bases are TGTGCCAGCATATCGACAGGGGATTCACCCCTCCACTTT.

The chain recombines TRBV5-6 with TRBJ2-6; TRBD1 might be the D (7 bases). CDR3 length: 17 amino acids. Per the germline V gene, CDR1 is SGHDT and CDR2 is YYEEEE. V shed 2 bases and J shed 0 bases, with 12 bases lying between them. The CDR3 DNA sequence: TGTGCCAGCAGCTTCTACAGGGGAGGCTCTGGGGCCAACGTCCTGACTTTC. Its translation is CASSFYRGGSGANVLTF.